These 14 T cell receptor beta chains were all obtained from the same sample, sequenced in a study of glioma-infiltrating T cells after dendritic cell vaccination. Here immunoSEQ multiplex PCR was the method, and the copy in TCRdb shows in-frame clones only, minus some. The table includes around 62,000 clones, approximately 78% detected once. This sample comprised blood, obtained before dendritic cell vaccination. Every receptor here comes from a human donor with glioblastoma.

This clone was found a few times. As DNA, the CDR3 is TGTGCCAGCAGCCGCACCATTGGGCAGATGAACTATGGCTACACCTTC. Its protein is CASSRTIGQMNYGYTF. The rearrangement links TRBV7-8 to TRBJ1-2; D is undetermined. The CDR3 sequence is 16 residues long. Looked up from germline, CDR1 is SGHVS and CDR2 is FQNEAQ. V lost 5 bases and J 2 bases, leaving 18 bases between the germline ends.

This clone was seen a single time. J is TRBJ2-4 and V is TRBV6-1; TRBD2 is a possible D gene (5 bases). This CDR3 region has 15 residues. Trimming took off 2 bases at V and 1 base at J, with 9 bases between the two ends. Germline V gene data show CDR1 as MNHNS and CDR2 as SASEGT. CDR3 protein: CASSERTGAKNIQYF. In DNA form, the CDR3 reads TGTGCCAGCAGTGAACGGACGGGGGCCAAAAACATTCAGTACTTC.

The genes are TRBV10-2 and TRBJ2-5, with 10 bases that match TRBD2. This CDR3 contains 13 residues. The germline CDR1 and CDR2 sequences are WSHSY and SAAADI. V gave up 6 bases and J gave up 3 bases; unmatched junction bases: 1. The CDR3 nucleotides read TGCGCCAGCAGGCTAGCGGGAGAAGAGACCCAGTACTTC. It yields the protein CASRLAGEETQYF.

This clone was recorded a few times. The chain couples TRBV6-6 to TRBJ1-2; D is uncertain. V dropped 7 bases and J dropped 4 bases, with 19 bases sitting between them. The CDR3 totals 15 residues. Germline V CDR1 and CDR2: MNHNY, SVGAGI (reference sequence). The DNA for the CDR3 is TGTGCCAGCACCTACGTAGAGGTGAGGGCCTATGGCTACACCTTC. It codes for CASTYVEVRAYGYTF.

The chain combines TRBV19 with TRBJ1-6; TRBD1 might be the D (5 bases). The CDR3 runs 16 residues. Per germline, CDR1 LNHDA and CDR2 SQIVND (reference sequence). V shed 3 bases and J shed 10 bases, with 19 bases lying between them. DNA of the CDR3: TGTGCCAGTAGTATGGTTGGCAGGGAGGCGGGATCACCCCTCCACTTT. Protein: CASSMVGREAGSPLHF.

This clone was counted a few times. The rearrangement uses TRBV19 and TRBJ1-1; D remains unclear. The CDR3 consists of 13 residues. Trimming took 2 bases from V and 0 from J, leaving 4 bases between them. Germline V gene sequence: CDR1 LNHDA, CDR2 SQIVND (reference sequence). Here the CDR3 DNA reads TGTGCCAGTAGTATACTAGTGAACACTGAAGCTTTCTTT. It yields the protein CASSILVNTEAFF.

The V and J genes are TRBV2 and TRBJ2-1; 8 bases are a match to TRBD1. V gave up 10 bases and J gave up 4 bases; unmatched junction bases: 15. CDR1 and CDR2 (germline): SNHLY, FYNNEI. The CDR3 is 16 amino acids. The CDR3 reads CAKQGMTGADYNEQFF. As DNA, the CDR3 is TGTGCCAAACAGGGGATGACAGGGGCCGATTACAATGAGCAGTTCTTC. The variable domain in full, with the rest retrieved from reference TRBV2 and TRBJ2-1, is EPEVTQTPSHQVTQMGQEVILRCVPISNHLYFYWYRQILGQKVEFLVSFYNNEISEKSEIFDDQFSVERPDGSNFTLKIRSTKLEDSAMYFCAKQGMTGADYNEQFFGPGTRLTVL.

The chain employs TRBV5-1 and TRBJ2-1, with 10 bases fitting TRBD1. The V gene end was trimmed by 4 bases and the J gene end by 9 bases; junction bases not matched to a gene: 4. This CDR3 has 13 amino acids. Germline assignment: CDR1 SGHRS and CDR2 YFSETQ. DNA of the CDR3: TGCGCCAGCAGCGGGGACAGGGGCCGTGAGCAGTTCTTC. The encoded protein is CASSGDRGREQFF.

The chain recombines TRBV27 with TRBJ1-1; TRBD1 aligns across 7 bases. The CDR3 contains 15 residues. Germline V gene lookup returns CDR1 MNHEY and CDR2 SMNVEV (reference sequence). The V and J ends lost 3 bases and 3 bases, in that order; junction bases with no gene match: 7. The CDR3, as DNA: TGTGCCAGCAGTTTTGGTTCACAGGGGCACACTGAAGCTTTCTTT. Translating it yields CASSFGSQGHTEAFF.

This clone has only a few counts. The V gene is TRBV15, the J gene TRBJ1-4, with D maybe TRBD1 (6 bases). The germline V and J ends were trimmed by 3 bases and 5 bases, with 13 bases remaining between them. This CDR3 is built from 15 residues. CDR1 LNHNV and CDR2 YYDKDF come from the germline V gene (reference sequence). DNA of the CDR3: TGTGCCACCAGCAGCGACAGGCAGCGCAATGAAAAACTGTTTTTT. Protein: CATSSDRQRNEKLFF.

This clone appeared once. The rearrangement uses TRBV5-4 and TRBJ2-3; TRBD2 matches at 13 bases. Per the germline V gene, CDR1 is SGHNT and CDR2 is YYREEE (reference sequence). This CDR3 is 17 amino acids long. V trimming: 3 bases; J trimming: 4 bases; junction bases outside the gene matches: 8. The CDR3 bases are TGTGCCAGCAGCTCTAGACTAGCGGGGGGTGGTTCAGATACGCAGTATTTT. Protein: CASSSRLAGGGSDTQYF.

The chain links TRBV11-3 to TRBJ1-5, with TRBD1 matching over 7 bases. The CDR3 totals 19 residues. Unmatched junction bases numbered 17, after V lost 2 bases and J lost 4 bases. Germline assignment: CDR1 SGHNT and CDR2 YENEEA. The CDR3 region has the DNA TGTGCCAGCAGCTTACGCAAACGCCTCCGGGACAGCCTTAATCAGCCCCAGCATTTT. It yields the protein CASSLRKRLRDSLNQPQHF.

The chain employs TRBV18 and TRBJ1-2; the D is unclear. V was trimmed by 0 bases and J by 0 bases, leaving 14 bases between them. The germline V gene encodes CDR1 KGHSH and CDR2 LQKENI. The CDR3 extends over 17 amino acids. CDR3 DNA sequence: TGTGCCAGCTCACCACCAGCCGGGTGGGAGGCTAACTATGGCTACACCTTC. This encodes CASSPPAGWEANYGYTF.

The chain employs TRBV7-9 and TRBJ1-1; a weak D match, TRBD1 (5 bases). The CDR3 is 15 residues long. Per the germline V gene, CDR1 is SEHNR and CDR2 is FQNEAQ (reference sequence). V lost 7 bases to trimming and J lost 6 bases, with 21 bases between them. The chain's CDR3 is CASNTGDQQGPEAFF. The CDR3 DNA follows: TGTGCCAGCAACACGGGGGACCAACAAGGGCCTGAAGCTTTCTTT.